These T cell receptor beta chains were read from a single sample in a study of blood T cell repertoires in COVID-19. Some clones are missing from TCRdb's copy, which holds only in-frame ones; the method was immunoSEQ multiplex PCR. In the table there are some 160,000 clones, around 80% of which are singletons. Sequencing was done on a sample of PBMCs or T cells enriched from blood (not recorded which). The receptor source for this set is a woman in her seventies in a cohort exposed to, infected with or recovered from COVID-19 (not recorded which). CDR3s include the opening cysteine and the closing phenylalanine or tryptophan. A D gene is named only where the DNA matches it firmly. Not every row has a clone size; where given, it reads once, few, many or a size class.

j_gene: TRBJ1-1
d_gene: NA
abundance: NA
v_gene: TRBV28
CDR3aa: CASSRGGSPNTEAFF
CDR3nt: TGTGCCAGCAGTCGGGGTGGGTCCCCGAACACTGAAGCTTTCTTT

j_gene: TRBJ2-7
d_gene: NA
abundance: NA
v_gene: TRBV4-1
CDR3aa: CASSQVGGTGSTEQYF
CDR3nt: TGCGCCAGCAGCCAAGTCGGAGGTACCGGGTCAACTGAGCAGTACTTC

j_gene: TRBJ1-5
d_gene: NA
abundance: NA
v_gene: TRBV5-8
CDR3aa: CASSPILGPQHF
CDR3nt: TGTGCCAGCAGCCCCATACTAGGACCCCAGCATTTT

j_gene: TRBJ2-7
d_gene: TRBD2
abundance: NA
v_gene: TRBV11-2
CDR3aa: CASSLPRGTVREQYF
CDR3nt: TGTGCCAGCAGCTTGCCGCGGGGGACTGTTCGCGAGCAGTACTTC

j_gene: TRBJ1-2
d_gene: TRBD1
abundance: NA
v_gene: TRBV6-5
CDR3aa: CASSTQGEYYGYTF
CDR3nt: TGTGCCAGCAGTACTCAGGGGGAGTACTATGGCTACACCTTC

j_gene: TRBJ2-7
d_gene: TRBD2
abundance: once
v_gene: TRBV2
CDR3aa: CASSRGLAVSYEQYF
CDR3nt: TGTGCCAGCAGTCGTGGACTAGCGGTTTCCTACGAGCAGTACTTC

j_gene: TRBJ1-2
d_gene: NA
abundance: few
v_gene: TRBV15
CDR3aa: CATRAGERVARGYTF
CDR3nt: TGTGCCACCCGGGCAGGGGAAAGGGTGGCTAGAGGCTACACCTTC

j_gene: TRBJ1-5
d_gene: NA
abundance: few
v_gene: TRBV2
CDR3aa: CASSGGRRSNQPQHF
CDR3nt: TGTGCCAGCAGTGGGGGCAGGCGATCAAATCAGCCCCAGCATTTT

j_gene: TRBJ2-7
d_gene: TRBD2
abundance: NA
v_gene: TRBV29-1
CDR3aa: CSVSLAGEQYF
CDR3nt: TGCAGCGTGTCTTTAGCGGGCGAGCAGTACTTC

j_gene: TRBJ2-1
d_gene: NA
abundance: NA
v_gene: TRBV5-1
CDR3aa: CASSPVAGPNEQFF
CDR3nt: TGCGCCAGCAGCCCGGTGGCGGGCCCTAATGAGCAGTTCTTC

j_gene: TRBJ2-3
d_gene: NA
abundance: NA
v_gene: TRBV9
CDR3aa: CASSVGGVVTDTQYF
CDR3nt: TGTGCCAGCAGCGTAGGGGGGGTGGTCACAGATACGCAGTATTTT

j_gene: TRBJ1-6
d_gene: TRBD1
abundance: NA
v_gene: TRBV11-1
CDR3aa: CASSQDRGPSPLHF
CDR3nt: TGTGCCAGCAGCCAAGACAGGGGACCCTCACCCCTCCACTTT

j_gene: TRBJ1-6
d_gene: NA
abundance: NA
v_gene: TRBV6-5
CDR3aa: CASSYSGTLNSPLHF
CDR3nt: TGTGCCAGCAGTTACTCCGGGACACTAAATTCACCCCTCCACTTT

j_gene: TRBJ1-2
d_gene: NA
abundance: NA
v_gene: TRBV6-1
CDR3aa: CASSEMSGYGYTF
CDR3nt: TGTGCCAGCAGTGAGATGAGTGGCTATGGCTACACCTTC

j_gene: TRBJ2-2
d_gene: NA
abundance: NA
v_gene: TRBV3-1/TRBV3-2
CDR3aa: CASSTRDLNTGELFF
CDR3nt: TGTGCCAGCAGCACCCGGGACTTGAACACCGGGGAGCTGTTTTTT

j_gene: TRBJ1-4
d_gene: TRBD1
abundance: NA
v_gene: TRBV5-6
CDR3aa: CASSIGGAGEKLFF
CDR3nt: TGTGCCAGCAGCATAGGGGGCGCCGGGGAAAAACTGTTTTTT